These T cell receptor beta chains were read from a single sample in a study of blood T cell repertoires in COVID-19. Method: immunoSEQ multiplex PCR; TCRdb's copy keeps in-frame clones and lacks some. The repertoire holds 190,000 or so clones, with around nine tenths as singletons. Source material: peripheral blood. The receptor source for this set is a man aged 60 to 69 who had recovered from COVID-19. CDR3s include the opening cysteine and the closing phenylalanine or tryptophan. Size values are once, few and many counts, or a class for expanded clones, and some rows have none.

cdr3_aa: CASSYPFPNIQYF; v_call: TRBV6-6; clone_size: .; j_call: TRBJ2-4
cdr3_aa: CASSSQGGSYQPQHF; v_call: TRBV5-6; clone_size: .; j_call: TRBJ1-5
cdr3_aa: CASSLAGLAGDLTDTQYF; v_call: TRBV5-1; clone_size: .; j_call: TRBJ2-3
cdr3_aa: CASRLAGPGPETQYF; v_call: TRBV3-1/TRBV3-2; clone_size: .; j_call: TRBJ2-5
cdr3_aa: CASSLVVDTGELFF; v_call: TRBV7-9; clone_size: .; j_call: TRBJ2-2
cdr3_aa: CASSESRSFF; v_call: TRBV10-2; clone_size: .; j_call: TRBJ1-1
cdr3_aa: CASSSGQGGSTGANVLTF; v_call: TRBV5-1; clone_size: .; j_call: TRBJ2-6
cdr3_aa: CASSDPQGVNTEAFF; v_call: TRBV6-2/TRBV6-3; clone_size: few; j_call: TRBJ1-1
cdr3_aa: CASSPPTGAETQYF; v_call: TRBV3-1/TRBV3-2; clone_size: .; j_call: TRBJ2-5
cdr3_aa: CASSEPGLPGDTQYF; v_call: TRBV10-1; clone_size: .; j_call: TRBJ2-3
cdr3_aa: CASSQGGEGGYTF; v_call: TRBV3-1/TRBV3-2; clone_size: .; j_call: TRBJ1-2
cdr3_aa: CASMKDREFNYGYTF; v_call: TRBV6-5; clone_size: .; j_call: TRBJ1-2
cdr3_aa: CASSPRTGGTYEQYF; v_call: TRBV19; clone_size: .; j_call: TRBJ2-7
cdr3_aa: CATSREPVGGQVSNYGYTF; v_call: TRBV15; clone_size: .; j_call: TRBJ1-2
cdr3_aa: CASSDDRGQETQYF; v_call: TRBV10-2; clone_size: .; j_call: TRBJ2-5
cdr3_aa: CASSLASQGGSQPQHF; v_call: TRBV7-2; clone_size: few; j_call: TRBJ1-5
cdr3_aa: CASSLGSQGPKNEQFF; v_call: TRBV5-1; clone_size: .; j_call: TRBJ2-1
cdr3_aa: CASSMGEGFLSYEQYF; v_call: TRBV19; clone_size: .; j_call: TRBJ2-7
cdr3_aa: CASGQGRGYTF; v_call: TRBV6-5; clone_size: .; j_call: TRBJ1-2
cdr3_aa: CASSPEDRPNWGGYTF; v_call: TRBV18; clone_size: once; j_call: TRBJ1-2
cdr3_aa: CASSPLTSGANVLTF; v_call: TRBV9; clone_size: .; j_call: TRBJ2-6
cdr3_aa: CASSLEVGRAADTQYF; v_call: TRBV5-1; clone_size: .; j_call: TRBJ2-3
cdr3_aa: CASAGGGRGNSPLHF; v_call: TRBV9; clone_size: .; j_call: TRBJ1-6
cdr3_aa: CASSLGGRDVKTQYF; v_call: TRBV7-2; clone_size: once; j_call: TRBJ2-5
cdr3_aa: CASRYRTGGVYEQYF; v_call: TRBV13; clone_size: .; j_call: TRBJ2-7
cdr3_aa: CASSLESGTPSYEQYF; v_call: TRBV5-5; clone_size: .; j_call: TRBJ2-7
cdr3_aa: CAWSDLDSITSYEQYF; v_call: TRBV30; clone_size: .; j_call: TRBJ2-7
cdr3_aa: CASSPEIADTQYF; v_call: TRBV5-4; clone_size: .; j_call: TRBJ2-3
cdr3_aa: CASNHPGYGYTF; v_call: TRBV27; clone_size: few; j_call: TRBJ1-2
cdr3_aa: CASSVGGTPNYGYTF; v_call: TRBV9; clone_size: .; j_call: TRBJ1-2